These T cell receptor beta chains were read from a single sample in a study of T cells in Graves' hyperthyroidism and ophthalmopathy. TCRdb re-analysed the multiplex PCR reads in MiXCR, keeping a single row per CDR3 protein. The repertoire consists of roughly 170,000 distinct CDR3 sequences, with more than 15% occurring once and the leading ten covering under 35%. Sequenced material: blood. These receptor sequences come from a woman aged 50 to 60 with Graves' hyperthyroidism. Both conserved end residues are part of each CDR3. Each record gives: V gene, CDR3 protein.

>TRBV7-2
CTSSLGPGGEQYF
>TRBV5-1
CASSLFGFNEQYF
>TRBV11-2
CASSHSGLEGDTQYF
>TRBV6-1
CASSEIGIAGGRNEQFF
>TRBV7-9
CASSWSRGTAEAFF
>TRBV7-9
CASSLGAGPTEAFF
>TRBV5-1
CASSFSAYEQYF
>TRBV7-9
CASSFDNSPLHF
>TRBV7-9
CASSLSTVTKGPYEQYF
>TRBV6-1
CASRTSGGFKNEQYF
>TRBV6-1
CASTYTGGGNEKLFF
>TRBV15
CATSRDTQYF
>TRBV7-9
CASFLLAGGLNEQFF
>TRBV27
CASSFKVGPLHF
>TRBV12-3/TRBV12-4
CASRLQGSQETQYF
>TRBV7-9
CASSPPDQETQYF
>TRBV18
CASSQGAHGTEAFF
>TRBV7-9
CASSRLAGKTDTQYF
>TRBV19
CASIDVKAMNTEAFF
>TRBV19
CASSEGSANYGYTF
>TRBV18
CASSPPLETGGQYF
>TRBV28
CASSEDRGDTIYF
>TRBV6-1
CAGKRTRQSYEQYF
>TRBV19
CASSIRSGSKTQYF
>TRBV3-1
CASSRRETQYF
>TRBV6-5
CASSYSPGQPQHF
>TRBV11-2
CASSLAVVAETQYF
>TRBV3-1
CASSQDPVVEGFHTDTQYF
>TRBV2
CASRTRGGNTEAFF
>TRBV7-2
CAGSLIPTGTTNEKLFF
>TRBV19
CASWDRVYNSPLHF